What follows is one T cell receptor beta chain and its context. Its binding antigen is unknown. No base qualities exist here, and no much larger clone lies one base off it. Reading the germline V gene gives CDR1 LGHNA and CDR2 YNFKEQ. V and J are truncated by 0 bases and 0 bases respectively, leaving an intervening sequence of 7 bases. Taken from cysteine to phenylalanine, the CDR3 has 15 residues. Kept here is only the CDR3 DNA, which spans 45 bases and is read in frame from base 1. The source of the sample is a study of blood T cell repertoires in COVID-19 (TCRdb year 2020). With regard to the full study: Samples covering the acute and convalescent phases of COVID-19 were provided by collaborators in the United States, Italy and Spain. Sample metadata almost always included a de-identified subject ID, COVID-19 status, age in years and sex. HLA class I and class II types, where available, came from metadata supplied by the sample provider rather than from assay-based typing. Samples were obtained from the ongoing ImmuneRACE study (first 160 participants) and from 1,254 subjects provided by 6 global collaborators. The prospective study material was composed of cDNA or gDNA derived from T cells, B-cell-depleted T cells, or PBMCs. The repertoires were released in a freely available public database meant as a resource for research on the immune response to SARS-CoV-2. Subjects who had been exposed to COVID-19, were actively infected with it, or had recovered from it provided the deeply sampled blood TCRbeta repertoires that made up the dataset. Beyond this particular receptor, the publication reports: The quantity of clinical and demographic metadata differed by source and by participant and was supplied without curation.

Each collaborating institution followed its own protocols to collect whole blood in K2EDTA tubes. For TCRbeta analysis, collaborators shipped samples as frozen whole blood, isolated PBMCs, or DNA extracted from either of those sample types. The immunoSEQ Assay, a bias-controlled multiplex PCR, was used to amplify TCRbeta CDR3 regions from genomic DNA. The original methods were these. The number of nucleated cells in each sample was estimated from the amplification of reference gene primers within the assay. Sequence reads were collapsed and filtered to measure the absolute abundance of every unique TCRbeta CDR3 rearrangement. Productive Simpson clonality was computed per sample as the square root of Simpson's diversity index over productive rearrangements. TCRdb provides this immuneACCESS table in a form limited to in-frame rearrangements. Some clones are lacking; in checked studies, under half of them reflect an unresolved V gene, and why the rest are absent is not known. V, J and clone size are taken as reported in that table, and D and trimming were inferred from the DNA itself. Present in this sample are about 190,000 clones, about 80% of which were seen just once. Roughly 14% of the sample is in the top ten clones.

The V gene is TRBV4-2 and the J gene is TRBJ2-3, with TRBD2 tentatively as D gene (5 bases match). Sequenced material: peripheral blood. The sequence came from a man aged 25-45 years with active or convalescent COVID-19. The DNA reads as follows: TGTGCCAGCAGCCAAGAATGGACTAGCACAGATACGCAGTATTTT. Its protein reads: CASSQEWTSTDTQYF.